The following is a TCR beta chain sequence with its context. The data belong to a study of blood T cells in healthy people across ages. Donors were systemically healthy Caucasian individuals from Russia aged roughly 6 to 100 years. CDR1 is SEHNR and CDR2 is FQNEAQ in the germline V gene (reference sequence). The V and J ends lost 5 bases and 7 bases respectively, with 17 bases between them. The CDR3 contains 14 residues. Primed by a sample-barcoded 5' primer and a J-beta primer mix, a second PCR proceeded for roughly 7 to 12 cycles. Researchers report that a template-switch adaptor with 12 random nucleotides tagged each cDNA molecule. TCRdb used MiXCR to reprocess the 5' RACE reads, holding one entry per CDR3 protein. The data contain about 1.4 million distinct CDR3 sequences, approximately 60% of them singletons.

The J gene is TRBJ1-2, the V gene TRBV7-9, with D unresolved. The clonotype was recovered from a young man in good health. Sequences were obtained from blood. As DNA, the CDR3 is TGTGCCAGCAGCCTGGACCCCAGGATCGCTGGCTACACCTTC. Translating it yields CASSLDPRIAGYTF.